This T cell receptor (beta chain) stems from a study of graft-versus-host responses after intestinal transplantation. Study in general: Recipients were given multivisceral, liver-intestinal, or isolated intestinal transplants. Recipients were all induced with anti-thymocyte globulin, then given tacrolimus and steroids for 3 to 4 years.

The study, taken as a whole, reports: GvH clones occurred in recipient marrow; some first appeared in ileum or blood. Across patients carrying graft-donor T cell macrochimerism, allografts held high graft-versus-host to host-versus-graft clonal ratios.

Libraries were prepared by immunoSEQ multiplex PCR; TCRdb keeps only in-frame clonotypes and omits some of them. The table records approximately 99,000 clones, roughly nine tenths of them present only once. With respect to this clone: Its antigen remains unidentified.

The CDR3 is 15 residues long. Germline V gene lookup returns CDR1 SGHDT and CDR2 YYEEEE. Trimming at V came to 3 bases and at J to 5 bases, leaving 4 bases not matched to a gene. This sample comprised unstimulated CD4+ T cells sorted from spleen or lymph node cells, obtained before transplant. This TCR came from a human donor who was the organ donor for an intestinal transplant. The V call is TRBV5-6, the J call TRBJ2-2; 10 bases are shared with TRBD2. The CDR3 nucleotides are TGTGCCAGCAGCTGGGGGGGACTAGCGACCGGGGAGCTGTTTTTT. Its translation: CASSWGGLATGELFF.